The clone carrying this T cell receptor (beta chain) was counted many times. Its antigen is not identified. CDR3 length: 16 residues. The V segment lost 0 bases and the J segment 6 bases; nucleotides outside the gene matches: 9. CDR1 is LGHDT, CDR2 YNNKEL, per germline (reference sequence). Libraries for TCR beta were made by quantitative 5'-RACE with molecular barcodes. TCRdb independently ran MiXCR on the 5' RACE reads; one entry per CDR3 protein. The sample holds about 6,000 distinct CDR3 sequences; about 2.1% are singletons and the top ten take 50% to 65%. The data are from a study of CD8 T cells in ankylosing spondylitis. Overall study results and limits: Disease-associated clones were CD8+ and fairly uncommon in peripheral blood. In ankylosing spondylitis blood, a motif of roughly eight highly homologous TCR beta variants appeared characteristic.

V is TRBV3-1 and J is TRBJ2-7; 9 bases fit TRBD1. The receptor was derived from a male donor with ankylosing spondylitis or in good health (not recorded which). Sequenced sample: blood, either unsorted or a sorted T cell fraction (not recorded which). CDR3 sequence (DNA): TGTGCCAGCAGCCAAGACGCGGACAGGGGCTTGTTCGAGCAGTACTTC. As protein: CASSQDADRGLFEQYF.